This TCR beta chain was sequenced during a study of T cell responses to AZD1222 COVID-19 vaccine. The table came from immunoSEQ multiplex PCR; TCRdb's copy has only in-frame clones and leaves some out. The data hold 100,000 to 150,000 clones, with 89% observed a single time. The TCR comes from an adult in good health. This specimen was peripheral blood, taken on day 0 of AZD1222 vaccination.

CDR3 DNA sequence: TGCGCCAGCAGTGCTGGGGGCACTGAAGCTTTCTTT. It specifies CASSAGGTEAFF. The V call is TRBV10-1, the J call TRBJ1-1; the D gene is possibly TRBD1 (5 bases). Between the trimmed V and J ends, which lost 4 bases and 4 bases, there was a span of 7 bases. The CDR3 covers 12 residues. Germline V gene lookup returns CDR1 WNHNN and CDR2 SYGVQD (reference sequence).